This TCR beta chain was identified during a study of blood T cells in healthy people across ages. Whole-study context: About one barcoded TCR beta cDNA was captured per two T cells.

It was with a sample-barcoded 5' primer and a J-beta primer mix that a second PCR of about 6 to 12 cycles was run. TCRdb re-called the 5' RACE reads through MiXCR, storing one row per CDR3 protein. The sample carries fewer than 1.5 million distinct CDR3 sequences, 40% to 50% recorded once. Whole-study results and caveats: Diversity estimates from one million T cells were considered underestimates. Unsorted PBMCs ruled out conclusive naive versus antigen-experienced comparison.

Germline V lookup: CDR1 SGDLS, CDR2 YYNGEE. The CDR3 runs to 15 residues. V was pared by 0 bases and J by 0 bases, with 10 bases between. Turning to this clonotype: Its specificity is unknown.

The chain employs TRBV9 and TRBJ2-7; the D gene is possibly TRBD1 (6 bases). The clonotype was recovered from a woman between 18 and 30 years old in good health. The sequenced sample was blood. Here the CDR3 DNA reads TGTGCCAGCAGCGTAGGTCAGGGGTTCTCCTACGAGCAGTACTTC. It is translated as CASSVGQGFSYEQYF.